These T cell receptor beta chains were read from a single sample in a study of PD-L1 blockade in urothelial cancer. Only in-frame clones appear in the TCRdb table, and some are missing; sequencing was by immunoSEQ multiplex PCR. The sample includes tens of thousands of clones, roughly four fifths seen only once; the top ten take approximately 3%. The sample here was PBMCs, taken around atezolizumab (anti-PD-L1) treatment. All receptors derive from a man in his sixties or seventies with urothelial cancer. The CDR3 runs from the conserved cysteine through the conserved F or W. A D gene is named only where the DNA matches it firmly. Clone size is shown for a subset of rows, as once, few, many or a class of expanded clone.

TRBV25-1	TRBJ2-7	.	13	.	CASSRTASYEQYF	TGTGCCAGCAGTAGGACTGCCTCCTACGAGCAGTACTTC
TRBV10-3	TRBJ2-2	TRBD2	19	.	CAIRNGTSFIGGATGELFF	TGTGCCATCAGGAACGGGACTAGCTTCATTGGGGGGGCCACCGGGGAGCTGTTTTTT
TRBV5-1	TRBJ1-5	.	14	.	CASSLGGSNQPQHF	TGCGCCAGCAGCTTGGGAGGGAGCAATCAGCCCCAGCATTTT
TRBV7-8	TRBJ2-5	.	17	few	CASSLARQESAAATQYF	TGTGCCAGCAGCTTAGCCCGACAGGAAAGCGCGGCAGCGACCCAGTACTTC
TRBV18	TRBJ2-5	TRBD1	14	.	CASSETGSQETQYF	TGTGCCAGCTCCGAGACAGGGAGCCAAGAGACCCAGTACTTC
TRBV9	TRBJ1-4	.	15	.	CASSGQAGTNEKLFF	TGTGCCAGCAGCGGACAGGCAGGGACTAATGAAAAACTGTTTTTT
TRBV30	TRBJ1-2	.	11	few	CAWSVSQGTAF	TGTGCCTGGAGTGTAAGTCAGGGTACGGCCTTC
TRBV19	TRBJ1-1	TRBD1	15	few	CASSIKGQANTEAFF	TGTGCCAGTAGTATAAAGGGACAGGCGAACACTGAAGCTTTCTTT
TRBV27	TRBJ2-1	TRBD1	14	.	CASSEGQFSNEQFF	TGTGCCAGCAGTGAGGGACAGTTCAGCAATGAGCAGTTCTTC
TRBV19	TRBJ2-5	.	16	.	CASRLGGAQAQETQYF	TGTGCCAGTAGACTAGGGGGGGCGCAGGCTCAAGAGACCCAGTACTTC
TRBV9	TRBJ2-1	.	14	.	CASSVRTWAHEQFF	TGTGCCAGCAGCGTCCGTACCTGGGCCCATGAGCAGTTCTTC
TRBV7-2	TRBJ1-2	.	15	.	CASSLAVGPSYGYTF	TGTGCCAGCAGCTTAGCGGTGGGGCCCAGCTATGGCTACACCTTC
TRBV6-1	TRBJ2-7	.	13	.	CASSEVGQGEQYF	TGTGCCAGCAGTGAAGTTGGTCAGGGAGAGCAGTACTTC
TRBV2	TRBJ1-1	.	15	once	CASSETPRTYTEAFF	TGTGCCAGCAGTGAAACCCCGAGGACATACACTGAAGCTTTCTTT
TRBV5-1	TRBJ1-2	.	14	.	CASSFGEANYGYTF	TGCGCCAGCAGCTTCGGGGAAGCTAACTATGGCTACACCTTC
TRBV5-1	TRBJ2-3	TRBD2	16	few	CASSLSGSIRTDTQYF	TGCGCCAGCAGCTTGAGCGGGAGTATTAGGACAGATACGCAGTATTTT